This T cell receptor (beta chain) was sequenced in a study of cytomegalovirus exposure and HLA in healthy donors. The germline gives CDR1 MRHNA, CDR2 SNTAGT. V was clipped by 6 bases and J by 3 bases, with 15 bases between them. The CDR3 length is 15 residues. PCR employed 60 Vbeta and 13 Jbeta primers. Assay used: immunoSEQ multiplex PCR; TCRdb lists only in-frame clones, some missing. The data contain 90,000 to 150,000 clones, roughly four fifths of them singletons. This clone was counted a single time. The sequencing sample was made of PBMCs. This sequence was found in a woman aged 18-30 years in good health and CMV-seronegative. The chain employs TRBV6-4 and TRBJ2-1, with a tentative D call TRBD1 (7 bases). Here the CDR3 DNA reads TGTGCCAGCAGCCCCCAGGGGGGAGGCTACAATGAGCAGTTCTTC. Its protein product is CASSPQGGGYNEQFF.